This record looks at one TCR beta chain sequence and its context. The V end was cut by 3 bases, the J end by 6 bases, with 15 bases between. Germline lookup yields CDR1 SGHDN and CDR2 FVKESK. This CDR3 comprises 16 residues. A multiplex PCR was run with 60 Vbeta primers and 13 Jbeta primers. The assay was immunoSEQ multiplex PCR, and TCRdb's table has in-frame clones only and misses some. The sample has approximately 110,000 clones, and its top ten clones hold more than 3%. The source of the sample is a study of cytomegalovirus exposure and HLA in healthy donors. The material sequenced was PBMCs. The TCR originated in a man aged 18 to 29 in good health and CMV-seronegative. The chain links TRBV14 to TRBJ1-6; unclear D gene. The CDR3 region is CASSQLSYGRNSPLHF. The CDR3 nucleotides are TGTGCCAGCAGCCAGCTGTCGTACGGTCGTAATTCACCCCTCCACTTT.